The clone carrying this T cell receptor beta chain came up a few times. This sample is drawn from a study of blood T cell repertoires in COVID-19. The method was immunoSEQ multiplex PCR; TCRdb's version includes in-frame clones alone and lacks a portion of them. The sample holds fewer than 95,000 clones, 55% to 75% seen once. Looked up from germline, CDR1 is MNHEY and CDR2 is SMNVEV (reference sequence). Unmatched junction bases numbered 13, after V lost 6 bases and J lost 0 bases. The CDR3 totals 20 residues. The genes are TRBV27 and TRBJ2-1, with TRBD2 matching 14 bases. Sequences were obtained from peripheral blood. The source of this sequence is a woman over 75 with acute or convalescent COVID-19. The CDR3 protein is CASRSGTSGGTLSSYNEQFF. Written as DNA, the CDR3 is TGTGCCAGCAGGTCCGGGACTAGCGGGGGTACCTTGAGCTCCTACAATGAGCAGTTCTTC.